This TCR beta chain stems from a study of cytomegalovirus exposure and HLA in healthy donors. The primer mix had 60 Vbeta and 13 Jbeta primers. Clones were read by immunoSEQ multiplex PCR, and TCRdb kept only the in-frame ones, dropping some. Of around 100,000 clones in the sample, about 66% are singletons; the top ten hold approximately 2.3%. Only a few counts were recorded for this clone. This cohort consisted of healthy bone marrow donors. Germline V gene data show CDR1 as SGHDT and CDR2 as YYEEEE. V dropped 3 bases and J dropped 5 bases, with 11 bases sitting between them. The CDR3 is 13 residues long.

This clonotype was obtained from a man under 40 in good health and CMV-seronegative. The chain joins TRBV5-6 to TRBJ2-5; no reliable D call. Sequencing input: PBMCs. In DNA form, the CDR3 reads TGTGCCAGCAGCTCTTTAGCTAGGGAGACCCAGTACTTC. Translating it yields CASSSLARETQYF.